The rows below give T cell receptor beta chains drawn from one sample of a study of OX40 agonist ivuxolimab in advanced cancers. This table comes from immunoSEQ multiplex PCR, and its TCRdb copy is limited to in-frame clones, with some not included. The table has about 73,000 clones, around 86% seen once; the top ten hold 0.6% to 0.8%. The sequencing here drew on CD4+ or CD8+ T cells sorted from blood, taken in a trial of the OX40 agonist ivuxolimab. The receptor set was obtained from an adult with an advanced solid tumor such as melanoma, head and neck, liver or kidney cancer. The CDR3 runs from the conserved cysteine through the conserved F or W. The D gene is left open where the match is weak. A clone size is listed for some rows: how often the clone was seen (once, few, many), or a class if it is expanded.

clone size: NA
J gene: TRBJ2-5
V gene: TRBV27
D gene: NA
CDR3 DNA: TGTGCCAGCAGTTTCAAAGAGACCCAGTACTTC
CDR3 protein: CASSFKETQYF

clone size: NA
J gene: TRBJ2-1
V gene: TRBV19
D gene: TRBD1
CDR3 DNA: TGTGCCAGTAGTGCCCTCGGGACAGGGCGGTTTGAGCAGTTCTTC
CDR3 protein: CASSALGTGRFEQFF

clone size: NA
J gene: TRBJ2-3
V gene: TRBV4-1
D gene: TRBD2
CDR3 DNA: TGCGCCAGCAGCTTAACCGGGACTACAACAGATACGCAGTATTTT
CDR3 protein: CASSLTGTTTDTQYF

clone size: NA
J gene: TRBJ2-3
V gene: TRBV5-1
D gene: NA
CDR3 DNA: TGCGCCAGCATGCAGGGAGTATCCACAGATACGCAGTATTTT
CDR3 protein: CASMQGVSTDTQYF

clone size: NA
J gene: TRBJ1-1
V gene: TRBV19
D gene: TRBD1
CDR3 DNA: TGTGCCAGTAGTAAGCCCGGACAGGGAGGTACTGAAGCTTTCTTT
CDR3 protein: CASSKPGQGGTEAFF

clone size: NA
J gene: TRBJ2-3
V gene: TRBV7-2
D gene: TRBD2
CDR3 DNA: TGTGCCAGCAGCCCCCCTAGCGGGGGCACAGATACGCAGTATTTT
CDR3 protein: CASSPPSGGTDTQYF

clone size: NA
J gene: TRBJ1-6
V gene: TRBV4-3
D gene: NA
CDR3 DNA: TGCGCCAGCAGCGACGCTTCCCAGGGCGCCAATAATTCACCCCTCCACTTT
CDR3 protein: CASSDASQGANNSPLHF

clone size: NA
J gene: TRBJ2-3
V gene: TRBV7-2
D gene: NA
CDR3 DNA: TGTGCCAGCAGCCGCCGAACTAGCACAGATACGCAGTATTTT
CDR3 protein: CASSRRTSTDTQYF

clone size: NA
J gene: TRBJ1-1
V gene: TRBV7-2
D gene: NA
CDR3 DNA: TGTGCCAGCAGCTTAGAAGTGTCGCGCGGTGGGGCTGAAGCTTTCTTT
CDR3 protein: CASSLEVSRGGAEAFF

clone size: NA
J gene: TRBJ1-4
V gene: TRBV19
D gene: NA
CDR3 DNA: TGTGCCAGTAGTATCCGCGGTGGGCCTGCAACTAATGAAAAACTGTTTTTT
CDR3 protein: CASSIRGGPATNEKLFF

clone size: NA
J gene: TRBJ1-5
V gene: TRBV18
D gene: TRBD1
CDR3 DNA: TGTGCCAGCAAGGACAGGGCTGACAATCAGCCCCAGCATTTT
CDR3 protein: CASKDRADNQPQHF

clone size: NA
J gene: TRBJ1-2
V gene: TRBV6-5
D gene: TRBD1
CDR3 DNA: TGTGCCAGCAGCCTGACAGGGGGTGGCTACACCTTC
CDR3 protein: CASSLTGGGYTF

clone size: NA
J gene: TRBJ2-2
V gene: TRBV19
D gene: TRBD2
CDR3 DNA: TGTGCCAGTAGTATTGAGTCCCTAGCGGGAGCCGGGGAGCTGTTTTTT
CDR3 protein: CASSIESLAGAGELFF

clone size: few
J gene: TRBJ2-5
V gene: TRBV4-3
D gene: TRBD2
CDR3 DNA: TGCGCCAGCAGCCAAGATTCCGGAAGCGGGGGGGAAAAGACCCAGTACTTC
CDR3 protein: CASSQDSGSGGEKTQYF

clone size: NA
J gene: TRBJ2-1
V gene: TRBV5-1
D gene: NA
CDR3 DNA: TGCGCCAGCAGTTTAGACGAGTACAATGAGCAGTTCTTC
CDR3 protein: CASSLDEYNEQFF

clone size: NA
J gene: TRBJ2-7
V gene: TRBV2
D gene: NA
CDR3 DNA: TGTGCCAGCAGTGAAATCTACGAGCAGTACTTC
CDR3 protein: CASSEIYEQYF

clone size: once
J gene: TRBJ1-2
V gene: TRBV7-9
D gene: NA
CDR3 DNA: TGTGCCAGCAGCGACGCGGGGAACACCTTC
CDR3 protein: CASSDAGNTF

clone size: NA
J gene: TRBJ1-4
V gene: TRBV28
D gene: NA
CDR3 DNA: TGTGCCAGCAGTTTCTCCGGGGGTAGTGCTAATGAAAAACTGTTTTTT
CDR3 protein: CASSFSGGSANEKLFF

clone size: once
J gene: TRBJ2-1
V gene: TRBV6-6
D gene: NA
CDR3 DNA: TGTGCCAGCATCCTAGGAGGAGGGTACAATGAGCAGTTCTTC
CDR3 protein: CASILGGGYNEQFF

clone size: NA
J gene: TRBJ2-3
V gene: TRBV7-7
D gene: NA
CDR3 DNA: TGTGCCAGCAGCTTGCAGGGATCTCGAGAGCAGTATTTT
CDR3 protein: CASSLQGSREQYF

clone size: NA
J gene: TRBJ2-2
V gene: TRBV6-1
D gene: NA
CDR3 DNA: TGTGCCAGCATAACCACTAGGGGCACCGGGGAGCTGTTTTTT
CDR3 protein: CASITTRGTGELFF

clone size: once
J gene: TRBJ1-1
V gene: TRBV6-6
D gene: NA
CDR3 DNA: TGTGCCAGCAGCAAAGGGGGTGGCACTGAAGCTTTCTTT
CDR3 protein: CASSKGGGTEAFF

clone size: NA
J gene: TRBJ1-1
V gene: TRBV9
D gene: NA
CDR3 DNA: TGTGCCAGCAGCGTAGTCGAATTTACTGAAGCTTTCTTT
CDR3 protein: CASSVVEFTEAFF

clone size: NA
J gene: TRBJ1-3
V gene: TRBV7-2
D gene: NA
CDR3 DNA: TGTGCCAGCAGCTTATCTCCTCCCGACGGATATGGAAACACCATATATTTT
CDR3 protein: CASSLSPPDGYGNTIYF

clone size: NA
J gene: TRBJ1-1
V gene: TRBV7-9
D gene: NA
CDR3 DNA: TGTGCCAGCAGCTTAGTGGTGGGGGCGAGGGACACTGAAGCTTTCTTT
CDR3 protein: CASSLVVGARDTEAFF

clone size: NA
J gene: TRBJ1-2
V gene: TRBV19
D gene: TRBD1
CDR3 DNA: TGTGCCAGTAGTATATCAGGGGGCTATGGCTACACCTTC
CDR3 protein: CASSISGGYGYTF

clone size: NA
J gene: TRBJ2-2
V gene: TRBV7-2
D gene: NA
CDR3 DNA: TGTGCCAGCAGCCCGCGACAGGGAGGCACCGGGGAGCTGTTTTTT
CDR3 protein: CASSPRQGGTGELFF

clone size: NA
J gene: TRBJ1-5
V gene: TRBV7-2
D gene: NA
CDR3 DNA: TGTGCCAGCAGCTTAACTACGGCGGAGCCCCAGCATTTT
CDR3 protein: CASSLTTAEPQHF

clone size: NA
J gene: TRBJ1-1
V gene: TRBV19
D gene: NA
CDR3 DNA: TGTGCCAGTAGTATACTACAGAGGAACACTGAAGCTTTCTTT
CDR3 protein: CASSILQRNTEAFF

clone size: NA
J gene: TRBJ1-1
V gene: TRBV19
D gene: TRBD1
CDR3 DNA: TGTGCCAGTAGTACCAGGACAGGGGGTGGTTCGACTGAAGCTTTCTTT
CDR3 protein: CASSTRTGGGSTEAFF

clone size: NA
J gene: TRBJ1-5
V gene: TRBV7-8
D gene: NA
CDR3 DNA: TGTGCCAGCAGCTTAGTCCCACCCTTTAACACTCCGGGTCAGCCCCAGCATTTT
CDR3 protein: CASSLVPPFNTPGQPQHF

clone size: NA
J gene: TRBJ2-5
V gene: TRBV7-2
D gene: NA
CDR3 DNA: TGTGCCAGCAGCCCGCCCGGGGGAATCCAGTACTTC
CDR3 protein: CASSPPGGIQYF

clone size: NA
J gene: TRBJ1-5
V gene: TRBV6-1
D gene: NA
CDR3 DNA: TGTGCCAGCAGTGCCGGGATTTTTGCTAGCAATCAGCCCCAGCATTTT
CDR3 protein: CASSAGIFASNQPQHF

clone size: NA
J gene: TRBJ2-7
V gene: TRBV4-2
D gene: NA
CDR3 DNA: TGTGCCAGCAGCCCTCGGAACCGGGAGAGTTCCCACGAGCAGTACTTC
CDR3 protein: CASSPRNRESSHEQYF

clone size: NA
J gene: TRBJ1-2
V gene: TRBV7-3
D gene: TRBD1
CDR3 DNA: TGTGCCAGCAGCATTACAGGGGGTCTCGGGTATGGCTACACCTTC
CDR3 protein: CASSITGGLGYGYTF

clone size: NA
J gene: TRBJ1-2
V gene: TRBV28
D gene: TRBD1
CDR3 DNA: TGTGCCAGCAGACCGACAGGGATGGATTATGGCTACACCTTC
CDR3 protein: CASRPTGMDYGYTF

clone size: NA
J gene: TRBJ1-5
V gene: TRBV6-5
D gene: TRBD1
CDR3 DNA: TGTGCCAGCAGTAGGACAGGGGGGAACCAGCCCCAGCATTTT
CDR3 protein: CASSRTGGNQPQHF

clone size: NA
J gene: TRBJ1-1
V gene: TRBV5-1
D gene: TRBD1
CDR3 DNA: TGCGCCAGCAGCTCGTCGACAGGGCGAGGGGCTTTCTTT
CDR3 protein: CASSSSTGRGAFF

clone size: NA
J gene: TRBJ1-2
V gene: TRBV5-1
D gene: NA
CDR3 DNA: TGCGCCAGCAGCTTGGAGGGCGAGGGCGGCTACACCTTC
CDR3 protein: CASSLEGEGGYTF

clone size: NA
J gene: TRBJ1-1
V gene: TRBV18
D gene: NA
CDR3 DNA: TGTGCCAGCTCACCCCGCGTAGCATCCATGAACACTGAAGCTTTCTTT
CDR3 protein: CASSPRVASMNTEAFF

clone size: once
J gene: TRBJ1-1
V gene: TRBV12-2
D gene: NA
CDR3 DNA: TGTGCAAGTCGCTTAGCGGAGGGCGGGGGCTTAGGCACTGAAGCTTTCTTT
CDR3 protein: CASRLAEGGGLGTEAFF

clone size: once
J gene: TRBJ2-4
V gene: TRBV2
D gene: TRBD1
CDR3 DNA: TGTGCCAGCAGCGGACAGGGATTAGCCAAAAACATTCAGTACTTC
CDR3 protein: CASSGQGLAKNIQYF

clone size: NA
J gene: TRBJ2-7
V gene: TRBV30
D gene: TRBD2
CDR3 DNA: TGTGCCTGGAGTCGACTAGCGGGAGATCCCTGTAACTTC
CDR3 protein: CAWSRLAGDPCNF

clone size: NA
J gene: TRBJ2-7
V gene: TRBV27
D gene: TRBD1
CDR3 DNA: TGTGCCAGCAGTTTAAACAGGGGAGAGTACGAGCAGTACTTC
CDR3 protein: CASSLNRGEYEQYF

clone size: NA
J gene: TRBJ1-1
V gene: TRBV29-1
D gene: TRBD1
CDR3 DNA: TGCAGCGGGGGACAGGGTAGCACTGAAGCTTTCTTT
CDR3 protein: CSGGQGSTEAFF

clone size: NA
J gene: TRBJ2-7
V gene: TRBV19
D gene: NA
CDR3 DNA: TGTGCCAGTACCCAGACCTTTTACGAGCAGTACTTC
CDR3 protein: CASTQTFYEQYF